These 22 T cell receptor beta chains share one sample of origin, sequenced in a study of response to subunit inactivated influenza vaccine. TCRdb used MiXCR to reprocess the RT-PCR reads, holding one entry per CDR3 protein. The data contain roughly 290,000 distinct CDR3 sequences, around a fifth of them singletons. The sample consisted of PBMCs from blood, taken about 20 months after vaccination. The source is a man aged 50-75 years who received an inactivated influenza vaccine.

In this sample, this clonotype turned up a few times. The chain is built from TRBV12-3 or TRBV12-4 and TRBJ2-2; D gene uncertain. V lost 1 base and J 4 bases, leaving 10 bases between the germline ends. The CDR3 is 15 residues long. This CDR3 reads CASSLEVGSTGELFF. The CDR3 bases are TGTGCCAGCAGTTTAGAGGTCGGTAGCACCGGGGAGCTGTTTTTT.

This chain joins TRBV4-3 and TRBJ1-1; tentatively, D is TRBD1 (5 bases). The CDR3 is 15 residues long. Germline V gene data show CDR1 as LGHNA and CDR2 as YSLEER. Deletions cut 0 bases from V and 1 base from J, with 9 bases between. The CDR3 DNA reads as TGCGCCAGCAGCCAAGATTGGGACGGGAACACTGAAGCTTTCTTT. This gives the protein CASSQDWDGNTEAFF.

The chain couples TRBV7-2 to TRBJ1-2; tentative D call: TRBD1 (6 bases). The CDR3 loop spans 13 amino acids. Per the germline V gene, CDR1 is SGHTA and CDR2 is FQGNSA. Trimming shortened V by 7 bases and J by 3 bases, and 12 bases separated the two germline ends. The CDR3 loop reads CASNLGGHYGYTF. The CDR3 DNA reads TGTGCCAGCAACCTAGGGGGACACTATGGCTACACCTTC.

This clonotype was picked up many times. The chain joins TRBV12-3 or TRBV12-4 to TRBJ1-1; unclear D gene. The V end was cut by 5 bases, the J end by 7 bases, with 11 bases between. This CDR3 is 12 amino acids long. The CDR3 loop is CASSPLGLEAFF. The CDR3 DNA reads TGTGCCAGCAGTCCCCTCGGTCTTGAAGCTTTCTTT.

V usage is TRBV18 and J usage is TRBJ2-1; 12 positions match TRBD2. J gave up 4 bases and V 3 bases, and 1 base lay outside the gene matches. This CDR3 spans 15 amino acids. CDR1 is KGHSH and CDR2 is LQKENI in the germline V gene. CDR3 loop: CASSPTSGRYNEQFF. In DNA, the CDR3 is TGTGCCAGCTCACCTACTAGCGGGAGGTACAATGAGCAGTTCTTC.

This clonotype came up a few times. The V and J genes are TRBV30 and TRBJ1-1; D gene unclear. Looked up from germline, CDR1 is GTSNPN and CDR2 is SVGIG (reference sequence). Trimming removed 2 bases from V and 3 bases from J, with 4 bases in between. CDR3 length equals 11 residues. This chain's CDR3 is CAWSLYTEAFF. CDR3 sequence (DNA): TGTGCCTGGAGTTTATACACTGAAGCTTTCTTT. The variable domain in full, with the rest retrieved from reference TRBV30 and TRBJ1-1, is SQTIHQWPATLVQPVGSPLSLECTVEGTSNPNLYWYRQAAGRGLQLLFYSVGIGQISSEVPQNLSASRPQDRQFILSSKKLLLSDSGFYLCAWSLYTEAFFGQGTRLTVV.

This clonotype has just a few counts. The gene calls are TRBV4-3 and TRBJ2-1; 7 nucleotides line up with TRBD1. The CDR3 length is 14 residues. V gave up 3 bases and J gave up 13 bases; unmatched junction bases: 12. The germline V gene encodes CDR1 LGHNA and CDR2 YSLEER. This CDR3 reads CASSQRPGQSLQFF. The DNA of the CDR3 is TGCGCCAGCAGCCAGCGTCCGGGACAGAGTCTACAGTTCTTC.

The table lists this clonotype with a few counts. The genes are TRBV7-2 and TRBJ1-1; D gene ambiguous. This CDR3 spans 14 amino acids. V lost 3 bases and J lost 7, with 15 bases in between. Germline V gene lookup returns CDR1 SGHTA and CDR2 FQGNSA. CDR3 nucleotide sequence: TGTGCCAGCAGCTTGGTAGCCTCGATCGGTGAAGCTTTCTTT. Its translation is CASSLVASIGEAFF.

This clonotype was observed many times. The CDR3 is CASRKPGEGEKLFF. The CDR3 DNA reads TGTGCCAGCAGGAAGCCAGGGGAAGGAGAAAAACTGTTTTTT. The gene calls are TRBV2 and TRBJ1-4; TRBD1 might be the D (6 bases). The CDR3 has 14 amino acids. Trimming removed 6 bases at V and 8 bases at J, with 16 bases between. Per germline, CDR1 SNHLY and CDR2 FYNNEI.

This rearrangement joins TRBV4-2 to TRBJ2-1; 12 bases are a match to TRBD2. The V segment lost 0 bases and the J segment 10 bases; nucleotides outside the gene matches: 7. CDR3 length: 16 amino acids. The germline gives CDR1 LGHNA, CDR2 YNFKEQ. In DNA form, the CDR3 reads TGTGCCAGCAGCCAAGATCTAGCGGGAGGGCTCTTGGAGCAGTTCTTC. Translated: CASSQDLAGGLLEQFF.

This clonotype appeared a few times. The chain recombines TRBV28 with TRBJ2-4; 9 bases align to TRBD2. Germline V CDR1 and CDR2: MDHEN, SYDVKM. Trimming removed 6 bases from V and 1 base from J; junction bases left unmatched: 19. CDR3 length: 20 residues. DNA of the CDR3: TGTGCCAGCAGCTCCCCACTTGGCGGGAGGGCCTGGGGCGCCAAAAACATTCAGTACTTC. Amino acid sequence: CASSSPLGGRAWGAKNIQYF.

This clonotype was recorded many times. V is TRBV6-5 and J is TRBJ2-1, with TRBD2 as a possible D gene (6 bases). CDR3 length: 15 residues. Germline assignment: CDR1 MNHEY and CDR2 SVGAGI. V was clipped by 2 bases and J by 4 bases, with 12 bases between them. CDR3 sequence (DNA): TGTGCCAGCAGTTACCCCCGAGGAGGGTACAATGAGCAGTTCTTC. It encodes CASSYPRGGYNEQFF.

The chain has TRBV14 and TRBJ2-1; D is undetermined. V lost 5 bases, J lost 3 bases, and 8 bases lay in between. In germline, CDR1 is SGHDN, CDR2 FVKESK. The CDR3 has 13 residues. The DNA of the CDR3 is TGTGCCAGCAGCATACCGGGCTACAATGAGCAGTTCTTC. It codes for CASSIPGYNEQFF.

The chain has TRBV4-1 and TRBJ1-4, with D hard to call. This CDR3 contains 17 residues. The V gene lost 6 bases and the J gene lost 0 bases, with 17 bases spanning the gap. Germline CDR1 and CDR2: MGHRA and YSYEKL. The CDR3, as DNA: TGCGCCAGCAGTCAAAGGGTTCGAGAGGCAACTAATGAAAAACTGTTTTTT. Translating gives CASSQRVREATNEKLFF.

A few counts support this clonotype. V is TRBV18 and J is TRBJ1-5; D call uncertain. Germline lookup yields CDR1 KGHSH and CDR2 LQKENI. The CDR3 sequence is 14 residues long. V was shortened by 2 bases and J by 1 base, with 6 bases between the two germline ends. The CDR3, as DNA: TGTGCCAGCTCACCAGTGGCCAGCAATCAGCCCCAGCATTTT. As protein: CASSPVASNQPQHF.

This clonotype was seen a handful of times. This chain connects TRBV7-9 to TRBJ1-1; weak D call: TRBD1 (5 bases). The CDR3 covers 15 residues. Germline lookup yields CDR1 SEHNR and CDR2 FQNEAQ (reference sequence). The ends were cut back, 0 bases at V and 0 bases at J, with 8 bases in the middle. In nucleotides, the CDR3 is TGTGCCAGCAGCTTAGCCGGGGACTTGAACACTGAAGCTTTCTTT. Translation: CASSLAGDLNTEAFF.

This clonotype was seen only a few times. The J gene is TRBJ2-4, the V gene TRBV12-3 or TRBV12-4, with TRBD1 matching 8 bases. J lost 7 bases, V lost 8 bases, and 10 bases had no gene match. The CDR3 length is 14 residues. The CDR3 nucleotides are TGTGCCAGCGTCGGAACAGGGGGTGGGAACATTCAGTACTTC. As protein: CASVGTGGGNIQYF.

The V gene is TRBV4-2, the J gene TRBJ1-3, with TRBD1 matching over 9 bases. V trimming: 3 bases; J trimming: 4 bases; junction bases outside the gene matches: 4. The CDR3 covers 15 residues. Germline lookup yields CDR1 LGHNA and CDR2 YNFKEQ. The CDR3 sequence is CASSQDRGRGNTIYF. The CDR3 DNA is TGTGCCAGCAGCCAGGACAGGGGACGGGGAAACACCATATATTTT.

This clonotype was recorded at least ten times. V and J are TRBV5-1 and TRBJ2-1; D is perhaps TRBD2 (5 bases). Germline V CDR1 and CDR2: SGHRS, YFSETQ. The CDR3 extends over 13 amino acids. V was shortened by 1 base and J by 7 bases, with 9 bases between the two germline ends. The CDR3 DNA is TGCGCCAGCAGCTTGAGTCAGCGGAATGAGCAGTTCTTC. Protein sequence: CASSLSQRNEQFF.

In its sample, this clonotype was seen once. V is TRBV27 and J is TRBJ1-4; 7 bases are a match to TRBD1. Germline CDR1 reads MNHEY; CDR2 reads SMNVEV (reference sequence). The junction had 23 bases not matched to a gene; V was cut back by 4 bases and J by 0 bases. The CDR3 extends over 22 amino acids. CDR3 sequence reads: CASSSRPGQLSLKLATNEKLFF. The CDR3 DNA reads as TGTGCCAGCAGTTCACGACCGGGACAGCTATCGTTGAAGCTTGCAACTAATGAAAAACTGTTTTTT.

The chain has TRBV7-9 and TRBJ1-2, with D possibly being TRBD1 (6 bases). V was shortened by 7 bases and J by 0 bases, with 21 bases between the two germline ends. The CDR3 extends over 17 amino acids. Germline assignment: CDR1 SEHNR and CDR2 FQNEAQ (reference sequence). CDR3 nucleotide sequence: TGTGCCAGCACCCCGGGGTACGGGACATCGCCTAACTATGGCTACACCTTC. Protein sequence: CASTPGYGTSPNYGYTF.

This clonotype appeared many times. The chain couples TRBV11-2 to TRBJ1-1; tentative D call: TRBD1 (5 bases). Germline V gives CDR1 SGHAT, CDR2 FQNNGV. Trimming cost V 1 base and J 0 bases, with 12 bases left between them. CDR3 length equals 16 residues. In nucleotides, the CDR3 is TGTGCCAGCAGCTTAGTAACGCGGGGCCTGAACACTGAAGCTTTCTTT. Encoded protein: CASSLVTRGLNTEAFF.